These 10 T cell receptor beta chains originate from one sample sequenced in a study of control samples from healthy donors and cancer patients. Sequencing was performed with immunoSEQ multiplex PCR; in TCRdb, only in-frame clones are kept and a portion is missing. Of 150,000 to 200,000 clones in the sample, 75% to 95% were seen once. Sequencing used blood. All receptors come from a woman aged 25 to 39 in good health.

This rearrangement joins TRBV10-1 to TRBJ1-1; D might be TRBD1 (6 bases). CDR3 length equals 12 residues. V lost 9 bases to trimming and J lost 5 bases, with 13 bases between them. Germline assignment: CDR1 WNHNN and CDR2 SYGVQD (reference sequence). Here the CDR3 DNA reads TGCGCCAGAACAGGGATGGTAACTGAAGCTTTCTTT. Translating it yields CARTGMVTEAFF.

This chain connects TRBV7-9 to TRBJ2-7, with TRBD2 identical over 10 bases. This CDR3 contains 15 residues. Germline lookup yields CDR1 SEHNR and CDR2 FQNEAQ (reference sequence). The trim removed 1 base at V and 3 bases at J, leaving 3 bases unmatched. Written as DNA, the CDR3 is TGTGCCAGCAGCTTAGGGTCTAGCGGGAGCTACGAGCAGTACTTC. Translation: CASSLGSSGSYEQYF.

V gene TRBV7-9 combines with J gene TRBJ1-3; 9 positions agree with TRBD1. Germline V lookup: CDR1 SEHNR, CDR2 FQNEAQ (reference sequence). Trimming took 5 bases from V and 4 from J; bases not matched to a gene: 6. This CDR3 has 15 amino acids. The CDR3 bases are TGTGCCAGCAGCCCGAGGACAGGGGAAGGAAACACCATATATTTT. Its protein is CASSPRTGEGNTIYF.

The chain uses TRBV5-8 and TRBJ2-1; 10 bases align to TRBD2. The CDR3 runs to 15 residues. The germline CDR1 and CDR2 sequences are SGHTS and YDEGEE. Unmatched junction bases numbered 1, after V lost 0 bases and J lost 4 bases. CDR3 region: CASSLGSGRYNEQFF. The CDR3 nucleotides are TGTGCCAGCAGCTTGGGTAGCGGGAGGTACAATGAGCAGTTCTTC.

The genes are TRBV7-3 and TRBJ1-6; no clear D. The CDR3 has 14 amino acids. Deletions cut 2 bases from V and 5 bases from J, with 7 bases between. Per germline, CDR1 SGHTA and CDR2 FQGTGA. CDR3 sequence (DNA): TGTGCCAGCAGCTTATTGGGGAATAATTCACCCCTCCACTTT. Translating gives CASSLLGNNSPLHF.

This clone occurred a few times. The V and J genes are TRBV6-4 and TRBJ2-3, with TRBD2 matching over 7 bases. The V gene end was trimmed by 2 bases and the J gene end by 3 bases; junction bases not matched to a gene: 5. The CDR3 totals 15 residues. CDR1 MRHNA and CDR2 SNTAGT come from the germline V gene. In nucleotides, the CDR3 is TGTGCCAGCAGTGACGGGGGGGACGAAACAGATACGCAGTATTTT. It translates to CASSDGGDETDTQYF.

This sequence joins TRBV5-1 and TRBJ1-1; D not resolved. Trimming removed 5 bases from V and 1 base from J, with 12 bases in between. The CDR3 has 14 amino acids. Germline CDR1 SGHRS, CDR2 YFSETQ. The CDR3 bases are TGCGCCAGCAGTACCTGGGGTCGGAACACTGAAGCTTTCTTT. It encodes CASSTWGRNTEAFF.

The chain couples TRBV4-2 to TRBJ2-3; TRBD2 matches 12 bases. J lost 6 bases, V lost 3 bases, and 4 bases had no gene match. Germline CDR1 LGHNA, CDR2 YNFKEQ. This CDR3 region has 15 residues. In nucleotides, the CDR3 is TGTGCCAGCAGCCACCTAGCGGGGGGGCGGGATACGCAGTATTTT. This encodes CASSHLAGGRDTQYF.

With regard to this clone: This same CDR3 is encoded by further DNA sequences in the sample. The chain joins TRBV18 to TRBJ1-4; possible D gene TRBD1, 6 bases. Germline V gene lookup returns CDR1 KGHSH and CDR2 LQKENI. The CDR3 extends over 13 amino acids. V lost 3 bases and J 5 bases, leaving 7 bases between the germline ends. This CDR3 is CASSPDRNEKLFF. For the CDR3, the DNA is TGTGCCAGCTCACCCGACAGGAATGAAAAACTGTTTTTT.

The V gene is TRBV6-1, the J gene TRBJ2-3; a possible D gene is TRBD1 (6 bases). V lost 1 base to trimming and J lost 7 bases, with 12 bases between them. Germline loops: CDR1 MNHNS, CDR2 SASEGT. The CDR3 contains 14 residues. Here the CDR3 reads CASSEVAGANTQYF. The CDR3 DNA reads TGTGCCAGCAGTGAAGTGGCAGGGGCGAATACGCAGTATTTT.